This T cell receptor (beta chain) emerged from a study of T cell responses to AZD1222 COVID-19 vaccine. Sequencing was performed with immunoSEQ multiplex PCR; in TCRdb, only in-frame clones are kept and a portion is missing. The sample yields roughly 120,000 clones, 70% to 90% seen once. Germline V gene sequence: CDR1 LGHDT, CDR2 YNNKEL (reference sequence). The CDR3 runs to 14 residues. V gave up 4 bases and J gave up 10 bases, with 14 bases separating them. The sample was peripheral blood, taken 28 days after the second AZD1222 dose. The chain carries TRBV3-1 (or the pseudogene TRBV3-2) and TRBJ1-6; D uncertain. This receptor was obtained from an adult who received the AZD1222 COVID-19 vaccine. The CDR3 region has the DNA TGTGCCAGCAGCCTAAAATCTGAGTTCTCACCCCTCCACTTT. It translates to CASSLKSEFSPLHF.